This TCR beta chain was found in a study of T cells after yellow fever vaccination. The study, taken as a whole, reports: Subsequent to the booster, the majority of primary-vaccination clones reappeared (less than 97% CD4, approximately 90% CD8). A limited proportion of clonotypes was detected within both the CD4 and CD8 compartments.

In germline, CDR1 is MNHEY, CDR2 SVGAGI. CDR3 length equals 13 residues. Trimming shortened V by 5 bases and J by 5 bases, and 13 bases separated the two germline ends. The study made its TCR cDNA through 5'RACE template switching. That step introduced a universal primer site along with UMIs. TCRdb re-analysed the 5' RACE reads in MiXCR, keeping a single row per CDR3 protein. Here the sample spans some 150,000 distinct CDR3 sequences, approximately 9.7% being singletons. Regarding this clonotype: Its antigen is currently unknown.

The gene calls are TRBV6-5 and TRBJ2-7; D perhaps matches TRBD2 (6 bases). The clonotype comes from a man in his late teens or twenties who received the YFV17D yellow fever vaccine. The sequenced sample was CD8+ T cells sorted from PBMCs, obtained 45 days after the yellow fever booster vaccination. DNA for the CDR3: TGTGCCAGCAGTAGCCGGGCGGGAAACGAGCAGTACTTC. Its protein is CASSSRAGNEQYF.